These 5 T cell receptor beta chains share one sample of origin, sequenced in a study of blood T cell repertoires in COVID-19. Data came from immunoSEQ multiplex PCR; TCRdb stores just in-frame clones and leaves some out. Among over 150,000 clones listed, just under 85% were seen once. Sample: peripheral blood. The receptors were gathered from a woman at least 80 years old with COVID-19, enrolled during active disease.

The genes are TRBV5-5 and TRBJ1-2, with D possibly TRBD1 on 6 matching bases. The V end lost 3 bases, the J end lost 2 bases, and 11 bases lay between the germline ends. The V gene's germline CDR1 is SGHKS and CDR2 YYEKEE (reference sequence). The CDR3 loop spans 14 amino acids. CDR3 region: CASSSQGQNYGYTF. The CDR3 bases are TGTGCCAGCAGCTCCCAGGGGCAGAACTATGGCTACACCTTC.

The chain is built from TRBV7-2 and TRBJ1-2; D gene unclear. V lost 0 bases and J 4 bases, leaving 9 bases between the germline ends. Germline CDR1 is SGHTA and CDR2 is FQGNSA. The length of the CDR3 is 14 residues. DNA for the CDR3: TGTGCCAGCAGCTTAGCGCGACTTAGCTATGGCTACACCTTC. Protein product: CASSLARLSYGYTF.

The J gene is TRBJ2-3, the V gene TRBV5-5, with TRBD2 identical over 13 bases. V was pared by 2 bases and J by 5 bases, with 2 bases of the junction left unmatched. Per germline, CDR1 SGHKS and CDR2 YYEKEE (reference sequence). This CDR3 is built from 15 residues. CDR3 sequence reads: CASSLTSGRVDTQYF. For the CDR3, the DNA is TGTGCCAGCAGCTTAACTAGCGGGAGGGTAGATACGCAGTATTTT.

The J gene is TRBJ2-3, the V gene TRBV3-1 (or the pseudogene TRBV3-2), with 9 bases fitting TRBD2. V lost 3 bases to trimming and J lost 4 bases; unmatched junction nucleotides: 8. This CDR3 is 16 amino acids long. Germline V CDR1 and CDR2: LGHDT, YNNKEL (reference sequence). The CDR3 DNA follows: TGTGCCAGCAGCCAGTCAACTAGCGGGCCCCCAGATACGCAGTATTTT. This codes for CASSQSTSGPPDTQYF.

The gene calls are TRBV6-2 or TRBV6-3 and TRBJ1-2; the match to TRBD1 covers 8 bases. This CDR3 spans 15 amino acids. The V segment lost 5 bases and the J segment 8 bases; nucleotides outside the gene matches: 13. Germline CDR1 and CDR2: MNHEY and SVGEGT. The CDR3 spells CASSPWTGRVGGYTF. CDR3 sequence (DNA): TGTGCCAGCAGTCCCTGGACAGGGCGAGTAGGGGGCTACACCTTC.